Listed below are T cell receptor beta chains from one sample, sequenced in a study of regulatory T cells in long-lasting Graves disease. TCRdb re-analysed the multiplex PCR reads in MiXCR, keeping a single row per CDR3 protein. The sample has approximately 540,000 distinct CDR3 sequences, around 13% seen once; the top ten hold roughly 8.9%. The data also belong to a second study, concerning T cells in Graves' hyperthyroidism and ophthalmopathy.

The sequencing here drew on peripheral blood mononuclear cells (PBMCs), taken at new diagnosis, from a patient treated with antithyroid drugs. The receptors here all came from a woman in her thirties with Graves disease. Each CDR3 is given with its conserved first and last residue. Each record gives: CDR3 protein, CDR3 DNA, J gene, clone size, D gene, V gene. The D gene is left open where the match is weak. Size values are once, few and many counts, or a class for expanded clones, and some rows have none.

CASSLTGTSGRSRPTDTQYF TGTGCCAGTAGTCTCACCGGGACTAGCGGGAGGTCCCGCCCCACAGATACGCAGTATTTT TRBJ2-3 many TRBD2 TRBV19
CASSYSRSRYGYTF TGTGCCAGCAGTTACTCGAGGTCCAGATATGGCTACACCTTC TRBJ1-2 . . TRBV6-5
CASSPLTSGGWNEQFF TGTGCCAGCAGTCCCCTTACTAGCGGAGGGTGGAATGAGCAGTTCTTC TRBJ2-1 many TRBD2 TRBV12-3/TRBV12-4
CASSNLGTENTEAFF TGCGCCAGCAGCAATCTGGGGACGGAGAACACTGAAGCTTTCTTT TRBJ1-1 few . TRBV4-1
CASSVTRRQETQYF TGTGCCAGCAGTGTCACTAGAAGGCAAGAGACCCAGTACTTC TRBJ2-5 . . TRBV12-3/TRBV12-4
CASSSRTGYGYTF TGTGCCAGCAGCTCTAGGACGGGCTATGGCTACACCTTC TRBJ1-2 . . TRBV27
CASRMGQGGETQYF TGTGCCAGCAGGATGGGACAGGGAGGGGAGACCCAGTACTTC TRBJ2-5 . TRBD1 TRBV27
CASSSGPGQGSYEQYF TGTGCCAGCAGTTCAGGCCCGGGACAGGGCTCCTACGAGCAGTACTTC TRBJ2-7 many TRBD1 TRBV27
CAWGQGIDYNSPLHF TGTGCCTGGGGACAGGGGATAGATTATAATTCACCCCTCCACTTT TRBJ1-6 many TRBD1 TRBV30
CASSPPYGYTF TGTGCCAGCAGTCCTCCCTATGGCTACACCTTC TRBJ1-2 many . TRBV2
CASSFGQIRYNEQFF TGTGCCAGCAGCTTCGGACAAATTCGATACAATGAGCAGTTCTTC TRBJ2-1 few . TRBV7-9
CASSLTSAYSYNEQFF TGTGCCAGCAGTTTGACTAGCGCATACTCCTACAATGAGCAGTTCTTC TRBJ2-1 few TRBD2 TRBV5-6
CASSPDGDQPQHF TGCGCCAGCAGCCCGGACGGGGACCAGCCCCAGCATTTT TRBJ1-5 few . TRBV4-1
CSATSGPYEQYF TGCAGCGCTACTAGCGGGCCCTACGAGCAGTACTTC TRBJ2-7 few TRBD2 TRBV29-1
CASSPPTWSGLGANVLTF TGTGCCAGCAGCCCCCCCACCTGGAGCGGTCTTGGGGCCAACGTCCTGACTTTC TRBJ2-6 many . TRBV7-2
CASSQTGSYNSPLHF TGTGCCAGCAGCCAGACGGGTTCCTATAATTCACCCCTCCACTTT TRBJ1-6 many . TRBV5-4
CASSLSGVRGYTF TGTGCCAGCAGCTTGTCGGGGGTTCGAGGCTACACCTTC TRBJ1-2 many . TRBV11-2
CSARGDRHYEQYF TGCAGTGCTCGTGGGGACCGCCACTACGAGCAGTACTTC TRBJ2-7 many . TRBV20-1
CATSDSGTGLNTGELFF TGTGCCACCAGTGATTCGGGGACAGGACTCAACACCGGGGAGCTGTTTTTT TRBJ2-2 many TRBD1 TRBV24-1
CASSLGRGQGRREQYF TGTGCCAGCAGCTTAGGGCGGGGACAGGGGCGGCGGGAGCAGTACTTC TRBJ2-7 many TRBD1 TRBV11-2
CASSLGGTPGVDTQYF TGTGCCAGCAGTCTAGGCGGGACCCCCGGGGTAGATACGCAGTATTTT TRBJ2-3 few . TRBV9
CASSQANVYEQYF TGCGCCAGCAGCCAAGCCAACGTGTACGAGCAGTACTTC TRBJ2-7 few . TRBV5-1
CASSLGRLGFEQFF TGTGCCAGCAGCTTAGGACGATTGGGGTTTGAGCAGTTCTTC TRBJ2-1 . . TRBV11-2
CASSLGTGFEAFF TGTGCCAGCAGCTTGGGGACAGGGTTTGAAGCTTTCTTT TRBJ1-1 few TRBD1 TRBV5-5
CASSVGGQDQETQYF TGTGCCAGCAGCGTGGGGGGACAGGACCAAGAGACCCAGTACTTC TRBJ2-5 once TRBD1 TRBV9
CASWTGRPQPQHF TGTGCCAGTTGGACAGGGCGGCCTCAGCCCCAGCATTTT TRBJ1-5 many TRBD1 TRBV12-3/TRBV12-4
CASSRKAGLSYNEQFF TGTGCCAGCAGTAGAAAAGCGGGCCTCTCCTACAATGAGCAGTTCTTC TRBJ2-1 many . TRBV12-3/TRBV12-4
CASRERGAIEAFF TGCGCCAGCAGGGAAAGAGGGGCGATTGAAGCTTTCTTT TRBJ1-1 few . TRBV5-1
CASSPQASTASYGYTF TGTGCCAGCAGCCCTCAGGCCAGCACGGCGTCATATGGCTACACCTTC TRBJ1-2 many . TRBV7-2